This is a list of T cell receptor beta chains from one sample in a study of shared clonotypes between healthy human individuals. Data came from immunoSEQ multiplex PCR; TCRdb stores just in-frame clones and leaves some out. The profile shows 2 million to 3 million clones, roughly nine tenths of them singletons. The sequenced sample consisted of naive CD4+ T cells sorted from blood. These receptors were obtained from a young man in good health. Both conserved end residues are part of each CDR3. The D gene is left open where the match is weak. Some rows mark clone size as missing; the rest say once, few, many or name a class of expanded clone.

j_gene | d_gene | v_gene | abundance | CDR3aa | CDR3nt
TRBJ2-2 | - | TRBV19 | - | CASRGVAGELFF | TGTGCCAGTAGGGGGGTCGCCGGGGAGCTGTTTTTT
TRBJ1-1 | - | TRBV19 | - | CATLRGRSMNTEAFF | TGTGCCACCCTGAGGGGCAGGTCGATGAACACTGAAGCTTTCTTT
TRBJ1-1 | TRBD1 | TRBV6-6 | - | CASSFSGQRLNTEAFF | TGTGCCAGCAGTTTCTCGGGACAGAGGTTGAACACTGAAGCTTTCTTT
TRBJ2-7 | - | TRBV6-5 | once | CASSYEYRTSYEQYF | TGTGCCAGCAGTTACGAATACAGGACTTCCTACGAGCAGTACTTC
TRBJ2-7 | - | TRBV6-6 | - | CASSILDEQYF | TGTGCCAGCAGCATTCTAGACGAGCAGTACTTC
TRBJ2-7 | - | TRBV18 | once | CASSQGRDLTYEQYF | TGTGCCAGCTCACAGGGAAGGGACCTGACCTACGAGCAGTACTTC
TRBJ1-1 | - | TRBV5-1 | few | CASSYGNTEAFF | TGCGCCAGCAGCTACGGGAACACTGAAGCTTTCTTT
TRBJ2-3 | - | TRBV9 | - | CASSVNWNTDTQYF | TGTGCCAGCAGCGTAAACTGGAACACAGATACGCAGTATTTT
TRBJ2-3 | TRBD2 | TRBV30 | - | CAWTLGLSGSTDTQYF | TGTGCCTGGACCTTAGGGCTTAGCGGGAGTACAGATACGCAGTATTTT
TRBJ2-1 | - | TRBV6-5 | - | CASSLWGGGVNEQFF | TGTGCCAGCAGCCTCTGGGGCGGGGGCGTCAATGAGCAGTTCTTC
TRBJ1-4 | - | TRBV6-5 | - | CASRRSTNEKLFF | TGTGCCAGCAGGAGATCAACTAATGAAAAACTGTTTTTT
TRBJ1-5 | - | TRBV6-1 | - | CASRRTDLSPQHF | TGTGCCAGCAGGCGGACCGACCTATCGCCCCAGCATTTT
TRBJ1-6 | - | TRBV25-1 | - | CASSDGGSYNSPLHF | TGTGCCAGCAGTGATGGGGGCTCCTATAATTCACCCCTCCACTTT
TRBJ1-2 | TRBD1 | TRBV19 | - | CASSSRGLGYGYTF | TGTGCCAGTAGTTCTAGGGGGCTCGGCTATGGCTACACCTTC
TRBJ1-1 | - | TRBV4-3 | - | CASSQATDRGNTEAFF | TGCGCCAGCAGCCAAGCTACCGACCGAGGGAACACTGAAGCTTTCTTT
TRBJ1-2 | - | TRBV28 | - | CASSPSLIGYTF | TGTGCCAGCAGCCCGAGTTTGATTGGCTACACCTTC
TRBJ2-5 | - | TRBV7-2 | - | CASSLGYGETQYF | TGTGCCAGCAGCTTAGGGTATGGAGAGACCCAGTACTTC
TRBJ1-1 | - | TRBV28 | - | CASSLYTNTEAFF | TGTGCCAGCAGTTTATATACGAACACTGAAGCTTTCTTT
TRBJ1-1 | - | TRBV7-6 | - | CASSLGGHFTEAFF | TGTGCCAGCAGCTTAGGGGGGCACTTCACTGAAGCTTTCTTT
TRBJ2-2 | - | TRBV14 | - | CASSVVRTANTGELFF | TGTGCCAGCAGCGTAGTCCGGACTGCGAACACCGGGGAGCTGTTTTTT
TRBJ2-3 | TRBD2 | TRBV12-5 | - | CASGLVLNPDSGTSFTDTQYF | TGTGCTAGTGGTTTGGTCCTCAACCCCGACTCCGGGACTAGCTTCACAGATACGCAGTATTTT
TRBJ1-1 | - | TRBV28 | - | CASSPRSHGTEAFF | TGTGCCAGCAGTCCTAGATCCCACGGGACTGAAGCTTTCTTT
TRBJ2-5 | - | TRBV12-5 | - | CASGLVTETQYF | TGTGCTAGTGGTTTGGTGACAGAGACCCAGTACTTC
TRBJ2-3 | - | TRBV9 | - | CASSVGGGTSTDTQYF | TGTGCCAGCAGCGTAGGGGGCGGGACTAGCACAGATACGCAGTATTTT
TRBJ1-1 | - | TRBV7-7 | - | CASSFLPGTEAFF | TGTGCTAGCAGTTTTCTCCCAGGGACTGAAGCTTTCTTT
TRBJ2-5 | TRBD2 | TRBV2 | - | CASSAGLAGGRETQYF | TGTGCCAGCAGCGCTGGACTAGCGGGAGGTAGAGAGACCCAGTACTTC
TRBJ2-5 | - | TRBV2 | - | CASSVWTDAQETQYF | TGTGCCAGCAGTGTGTGGACAGACGCTCAAGAGACCCAGTACTTC
TRBJ1-3 | - | TRBV29-1 | - | CSVVLPASSGNTIYF | TGCAGCGTTGTTTTGCCGGCTAGCTCTGGAAACACCATATATTTT
TRBJ2-7 | TRBD1 | TRBV5-1 | - | CASSNKTGTGGYEQYF | TGCGCCAGCAGCAACAAAACCGGGACAGGGGGCTACGAGCAGTACTTC
TRBJ1-1 | - | TRBV18 | - | CASSPLASPREAFF | TGTGCCAGCTCACCACTGGCCTCACCCAGGGAAGCTTTCTTT
TRBJ1-1 | - | TRBV5-1 | - | CASSLTGDTEAFF | TGCGCCAGCAGCTTGACTGGGGACACTGAAGCTTTCTTT
TRBJ2-2 | TRBD1 | TRBV5-1 | - | CASNQGTGVTGELFF | TGCGCCAGCAACCAAGGGACAGGGGTTACCGGGGAGCTGTTTTTT
TRBJ2-5 | - | TRBV21-1 | once | CASSIRQGEKETQYF | TGTGCCAGCAGCATCAGACAGGGGGAAAAAGAGACCCAGTACTTC
TRBJ2-2 | TRBD2 | TRBV10-3 | once | CASQRGGSGELFF | TGTGCCTCCCAACGGGGGGGATCCGGGGAGCTGTTTTTT
TRBJ2-2 | - | TRBV5-4 | - | CASSFSTGELFF | TGTGCCAGCAGCTTTAGTACCGGGGAGCTGTTTTTT
TRBJ2-2 | TRBD2 | TRBV7-8 | - | CASSLALGGLNTGELFF | TGTGCCAGCAGCTTAGCTCTGGGGGGGTTGAACACCGGGGAGCTGTTTTTT
TRBJ1-2 | TRBD1 | TRBV5-6 | - | CASRTQFDRDGYTF | TGTGCCAGCAGGACTCAATTTGACAGGGATGGCTACACCTTC
TRBJ1-1 | - | TRBV29-1 | - | CSVERAGQNTEAFF | TGCAGCGTTGAACGGGCGGGACAGAACACTGAAGCTTTCTTT
TRBJ1-3 | TRBD1 | TRBV30 | - | CAAESGTGFGNTIYF | TGTGCCGCAGAGTCCGGGACAGGGTTTGGAAACACCATATATTTT
TRBJ2-5 | - | TRBV18 | - | CASSPPILQETQYF | TGTGCCAGCTCACCACCCATCCTCCAAGAGACCCAGTACTTC
TRBJ2-7 | TRBD1 | TRBV6-1 | few | CASSAGQGDWEQYF | TGTGCCAGCAGTGCGGGACAGGGGGACTGGGAGCAGTACTTC
TRBJ1-6 | - | TRBV2 | once | CASSSTGGGVNSPLHF | TGTGCCAGCAGCTCCACAGGCGGGGGCGTTAATTCACCCCTCCACTTT
TRBJ2-1 | TRBD2 | TRBV12-5 | - | CASGPGGGIFGNEQFF | TGTGCTAGTGGCCCGGGGGGGGGTATATTCGGTAATGAGCAGTTCTTC
TRBJ2-1 | - | TRBV7-3 | - | CASSPTFSNEQFF | TGTGCCAGCAGCCCGACCTTCAGCAATGAGCAGTTCTTC
TRBJ2-3 | - | TRBV7-2 | - | CASSPEWGTTDTQYF | TGTGCCAGCAGCCCAGAGTGGGGAACCACAGATACGCAGTATTTT